Listed below are T cell receptor beta chains from one sample, sequenced in a study of T cells in Graves' hyperthyroidism and ophthalmopathy. TCRdb redid the calling of the multiplex PCR reads with MiXCR, one entry per CDR3 protein. The sample carries hundreds of thousands of distinct CDR3 sequences, over 15% recorded once. Specimen: blood. These receptors originate from a woman aged 55-69 years with Graves' ophthalmopathy. CDR3s include the opening cysteine and the closing phenylalanine or tryptophan. Each record gives: V gene, J gene, D gene, clone size, CDR3 protein, CDR3 DNA. D genes are given only for firm matches. Clone size is shown for a subset of rows, as once, few, many or a class of expanded clone.

TRBV18	TRBJ1-3	NA	many	CASSPSRAGSGNTIYF	TGTGCCAGCTCCCCGAGTCGGGCGGGCTCTGGAAACACCATATATTTT
TRBV29-1	TRBJ2-2	NA	NA	CSVGGRRSTGELFF	TGCAGCGTTGGAGGTCGACGGAGCACCGGGGAGCTGTTTTTT
TRBV18	TRBJ1-2	TRBD1	many	CASSPGTGQGNDGYTF	TGTGCCAGCTCACCGGGAACGGGACAGGGGAATGATGGCTACACCTTC
TRBV7-2	TRBJ2-5	TRBD2	NA	CASSFRGERETQYF	TGTGCCAGCAGCTTTCGGGGGGAGCGGGAGACCCAGTACTTC
TRBV4-2	TRBJ2-7	TRBD1	few	CASSQADRGYEQYF	TGTGCCAGCAGCCAAGCGGACAGGGGCTACGAGCAGTACTTC
TRBV13	TRBJ1-2	NA	many	CASSFSPAHGYTF	TGTGCCAGCAGTTTTTCCCCGGCCCATGGCTACACCTTC
TRBV28	TRBJ2-2	NA	many	CASSDLNRRSTGELFF	TGTGCCAGCAGTGATCTAAATAGGAGAAGCACCGGGGAGCTGTTTTTT
TRBV2	TRBJ1-3	NA	many	CASSPQGSSGNTIYF	TGTGCCAGCAGCCCGCAGGGAAGTTCTGGAAACACCATATATTTT
TRBV9	TRBJ2-1	TRBD2	NA	CASSGGLANYNEQFF	TGTGCCAGCAGCGGGGGACTAGCGAACTACAATGAGCAGTTCTTC
TRBV11-2	TRBJ2-3	TRBD1	many	CASSPPGVGQKQYF	TGTGCCAGCAGCCCTCCCGGGGTGGGACAGAAGCAGTATTTT
TRBV2	TRBJ2-5	NA	many	CASPGGRIVAETQYF	TGTGCCAGCCCTGGGGGTAGGATAGTCGCGGAGACCCAGTACTTC
TRBV20-1	TRBJ2-7	TRBD2	NA	CSARDPRTSGVYEQYF	TGCAGTGCTAGAGATCCAAGGACTAGCGGGGTCTACGAGCAGTACTTC
TRBV9	TRBJ1-2	NA	NA	CASSSDMGGGGYTF	TGTGCCAGCAGCTCAGATATGGGGGGGGGAGGCTACACCTTC
TRBV7-2	TRBJ1-6	TRBD1	NA	CASSLFVTGGVRNNSPLHF	TGTGCCAGCAGCTTATTCGTGACAGGGGGCGTTCGGAATAATTCACCCCTCCACTTT
TRBV5-1	TRBJ2-7	NA	many	CASSLTVLSSYEQYF	TGCGCCAGCAGCTTGACAGTCCTCAGCTCCTACGAGCAGTACTTC
TRBV6-2/TRBV6-3	TRBJ1-5	NA	many	CASSYGAHLTNQPQHF	TGTGCCAGCAGTTACGGGGCACATTTAACCAATCAGCCCCAGCATTTT
TRBV20-1	TRBJ1-2	NA	few	CSARAIIIDGYTF	TGCAGTGCTAGAGCCATAATAATAGATGGCTACACCTTC
TRBV30	TRBJ1-1	TRBD1	few	CAWTPWTGGFTEAFF	TGTGCCTGGACCCCCTGGACAGGGGGCTTCACTGAAGCTTTCTTT
TRBV5-8	TRBJ1-1	NA	NA	CASKSRGGTNTEAFF	TGTGCCAGCAAATCAAGAGGGGGGACGAACACTGAAGCTTTCTTT
TRBV20-1	TRBJ1-1	NA	many	CSARTANTEAFF	TGCAGTGCCCGGACAGCGAACACTGAAGCTTTCTTT
TRBV10-3	TRBJ1-5	NA	many	CAISESSGGLEQPQHF	TGTGCCATCAGTGAGTCGAGCGGAGGCTTGGAGCAGCCCCAGCATTTT
TRBV30	TRBJ2-1	TRBD2	many	CAWTGTSYNEQFF	TGTGCCTGGACCGGGACTAGCTACAATGAGCAGTTCTTC
TRBV5-1	TRBJ2-2	NA	many	CASSLGSRDGNTGELFF	TGCGCCAGCAGCTTGGGTAGCAGGGACGGCAACACCGGGGAGCTGTTTTTT
TRBV15	TRBJ2-5	TRBD2	many	CATSRDGAGGRETQYF	TGTGCCACCAGCAGAGATGGCGCGGGAGGAAGAGAGACCCAGTACTTC
TRBV9	TRBJ2-7	NA	many	CASSAHSAATYEQYF	TGTGCCAGCAGCGCCCATAGCGCAGCAACCTACGAGCAGTACTTC
TRBV13	TRBJ2-7	TRBD2	NA	CASSLGTSGPYEQYF	TGTGCCAGCAGCTTAGGCACTAGCGGCCCCTACGAGCAGTACTTC
TRBV19	TRBJ1-1	NA	NA	CASSMTPTEAFF	TGTGCCAGTAGTATGACTCCCACTGAAGCTTTCTTT
TRBV28	TRBJ1-5	NA	NA	CASTPGGNQPQHF	TGTGCCAGCACCCCGGGGGGCAATCAGCCCCAGCATTTT
TRBV7-2	TRBJ2-7	NA	many	CASSLILRAEQYF	TGTGCCAGCAGCTTAATTTTGAGGGCCGAGCAGTACTTC
TRBV4-2	TRBJ1-4	NA	few	CASSPRGQAVMREKLFF	TGTGCCAGCAGCCCCCGAGGCCAGGCCGTTATGAGGGAAAAACTGTTTTTT
TRBV7-9	TRBJ2-7	TRBD2	NA	CATGTSVNYEQYF	TGTGCCACCGGGACTAGCGTTAACTATGAGCAGTACTTC
TRBV5-1	TRBJ2-1	NA	many	CASSLRLSSYNEQFF	TGCGCCAGCAGCTTGCGGCTCAGCTCCTACAATGAGCAGTTCTTC
TRBV5-4	TRBJ2-7	NA	many	CASSAEQGREQYF	TGTGCCAGCAGCGCTGAACAGGGCCGGGAGCAGTACTTC